A selection of T cell receptor beta chains follows, all from one sample in a study of T cell repertoires in cytomegalovirus infection. TCRdb reanalysed the reads using MiXCR and keeps one entry per CDR3 protein. The data hold around 240,000 distinct CDR3 sequences, with about 20% observed a single time. The sample taken for sequencing was CD8+ T cells from PBMCs. The receptors were sampled from a human donor in good health (CMV status not recorded). Some clones in this sample may be carry-over from other donors' samples. Both conserved end residues are part of each CDR3. The D gene is left open where the match is weak. Part of the rows lack a size; the others show once, few, many or a class for expanded clones.

v_gene	d_gene	abundance	j_gene	CDR3aa	CDR3nt
TRBV19	TRBD2	few	TRBJ2-1	CASSIGGGPMYEQFF	TGTGCCAGTAGTATCGGGGGGGGGCCGATGTATGAGCAGTTCTTC
TRBV11-2	TRBD1	few	TRBJ2-4	CATGANQGALNIQYF	TGTGCCACCGGGGCCAATCAGGGGGCGTTAAACATTCAGTACTTC
TRBV6-2/TRBV6-3	NA	NA	TRBJ2-3	CASRAERSYNTDTQYF	TGTGCCAGCAGGGCGGAACGGTCCTACAACACAGATACGCAGTATTTT
TRBV7-8	NA	many	TRBJ1-1	CASSFRGPTTEAFF	TGTGCCAGCAGCTTTCGGGGGCCGACCACTGAAGCTTTCTTT
TRBV4-1	NA	few	TRBJ2-1	CASSQGYSAGSRFF	TGCGCCAGCAGCCAAGGCTATTCGGCAGGTAGTCGATTCTTC
TRBV28	NA	NA	TRBJ2-1	CASSISNEQFF	TGTGCCAGCAGTATCAGCAATGAGCAGTTCTTC
TRBV20-1	NA	NA	TRBJ2-7	CSASQTDSYEQYF	TGCAGTGCTAGTCAGACTGATTCCTACGAGCAGTACTTC
TRBV5-4	NA	NA	TRBJ1-1	CASSLGPPGVDTEAFF	TGTGCCAGCAGCTTGGGGCCCCCAGGGGTGGACACTGAAGCTTTCTTT
TRBV3-1	NA	few	TRBJ2-7	CASSQDQSLESSYEQYF	TGTGCCAGCAGCCAAGATCAGAGTCTGGAGAGCTCCTACGAGCAGTACTTC
TRBV29-1	TRBD2	NA	TRBJ2-1	CSVDSGVGNEQFF	TGCAGCGTTGACAGCGGGGTGGGTAATGAGCAGTTCTTC
TRBV12-3/TRBV12-4	TRBD1	medium-sized	TRBJ1-2	CASSGQGMGYGYTF	TGTGCCAGCAGCGGACAGGGGATGGGCTATGGCTACACCTTC
TRBV6-2/TRBV6-3	NA	few	TRBJ2-1	CASSYSQGIMSNEQFF	TGTGCCAGCAGTTACTCGCAGGGGATCATGAGTAATGAGCAGTTCTTC
TRBV12-3/TRBV12-4	TRBD2	few	TRBJ2-1	CASSPDETSGAPWNEQFF	TGTGCCAGCAGCCCTGACGAAACTAGCGGGGCTCCTTGGAATGAGCAGTTCTTC
TRBV6-2/TRBV6-3	NA	NA	TRBJ2-7	CASSLAPGLPGGYEQYF	TGTGCCAGCAGTTTAGCACCGGGGCTCCCAGGCGGCTACGAGCAGTACTTC
TRBV7-9	NA	few	TRBJ1-1	CASSRGHPNTEAFF	TGTGCCAGCAGCCGGGGACACCCGAACACTGAAGCTTTCTTT
TRBV5-6	NA	NA	TRBJ2-5	CASSSPLYQETQYF	TGTGCCAGCAGCTCACCCCTGTACCAAGAGACCCAGTACTTC